These 30 T cell receptor beta chains originate from one sample sequenced in a study of T-cell memory formation after mild COVID-19. MiXCR, run by TCRdb on the 5' RACE reads, gives a single entry per CDR3 protein. Of about 310,000 distinct CDR3 sequences in the sample, approximately 19% were seen once. The source material was PBMCs or a T cell subset sorted from them (not recorded which). The receptors stem from a man between 18 and 35 years old who had mild COVID-19 (a few samples of this study predate the infection). Cell type and time point are not known.

V and J are TRBV30 and TRBJ2-3, with 13 bases matching TRBD2. V lost 2 bases, J lost 8 bases, and 7 bases stayed unmatched. From germline, CDR1 is GTSNPN and CDR2 SVGIG (reference sequence). The CDR3 runs 15 residues. The CDR3 reads CAWSRTSGGGATQYF. CDR3 coding DNA: TGTGCCTGGAGTCGGACTAGCGGGGGTGGCGCTACGCAGTATTTT. Full variable domain (outside the CDR3, taken from reference TRBV30 and TRBJ2-3): SQTIHQWPATLVQPVGSPLSLECTVEGTSNPNLYWYRQAAGRGLQLLFYSVGIGQISSEVPQNLSASRPQDRQFILSSKKLLLSDSGFYLCAWSRTSGGGATQYFGPGTRLTVL.

This clonotype was counted only a few times. The rearrangement joins TRBV6-2 or TRBV6-3 to TRBJ1-1; D remains ambiguous. This CDR3 has 12 residues. V lost 6 bases to trimming and J lost 3 bases, with 8 bases between them. The germline CDR1 and CDR2 sequences are MNHEY and SVGEGT. The CDR3 reads CASSVRDTEAFF. DNA of the CDR3: TGTGCCAGCAGCGTGCGAGACACTGAAGCTTTCTTT.

The chain employs TRBV9 and TRBJ2-2, with 9 bases that match TRBD1. After removal of 2 bases from V and 4 bases from J, the junction contained 6 bases not matched to a gene. CDR3 length: 16 amino acids. Germline V lookup: CDR1 SGDLS, CDR2 YYNGEE. CDR3 nucleotide sequence: TGTGCCAGCAGCGTTTTCCGGACAGGGGTCACCGGGGAGCTGTTTTTT. Translating gives CASSVFRTGVTGELFF. The full variable domain, with the rest looked up from reference TRBV9 and TRBJ2-2, is DSGVTQTPKHLITATGQRVTLRCSPRSGDLSVYWYQQSLDQGLQFLIQYYNGEERAKGNILERFSAQQFPDLHSELNLSSLELGDSALYFCASSVFRTGVTGELFFGEGSRLTVL.

V and J are TRBV5-1 and TRBJ1-1, with D hard to call. The CDR3 contains 14 residues. Per the germline V gene, CDR1 is SGHRS and CDR2 is YFSETQ. The V gene lost 0 bases and the J gene lost 7 bases, with 13 bases spanning the gap. CDR3 loop: CASSLVGQTGEAFF. Here the CDR3 DNA reads TGCGCCAGCAGCTTGGTCGGCCAAACCGGTGAAGCTTTCTTT.

The J gene is TRBJ1-5, the V gene TRBV7-2, with TRBD1 matching 8 bases. Germline-derived CDR1 and CDR2 are SGHTA and FQGNSA. With V trimmed by 4 bases and J by 5 bases, 7 bases remained unmatched. The CDR3 consists of 15 residues. The CDR3 loop is CASSSSRTGYQPQHF. The DNA of the CDR3 is TGTGCCAGCAGCTCAAGTAGGACAGGGTATCAGCCCCAGCATTTT.

This clonotype has a handful of counts. The chain uses TRBV7-2 and TRBJ1-5; tentatively, D is TRBD1 (6 bases). Germline V gene lookup returns CDR1 SGHTA and CDR2 FQGNSA. Trimming left V 3 bases short and J 8 bases short, with 14 bases between. This CDR3 spans 14 amino acids. The CDR3 sequence: CASSFAGADEPQHF. DNA of the CDR3: TGTGCCAGCAGCTTCGCAGGGGCGGACGAGCCCCAGCATTTT.

This clonotype was observed a few times. The chain joins TRBV12-3 or TRBV12-4 to TRBJ2-1, with D possibly TRBD2 on 7 matching bases. The CDR3 is 13 residues long. V was pared by 8 bases and J by 8 bases, with 16 bases between. The CDR3 coding sequence is TGTGCCAGCGTATGGGGGGGCTTGGATGAGCAGTTCTTC. Residues: CASVWGGLDEQFF.

The CDR3 region is CASSYSTLGADSSYEQYV. For the CDR3, the DNA is TGTGCCAGCAGTTACTCGACGTTGGGGGCGGATAGTTCGTACGAGCAGTACGTC. V gene TRBV6-2 or TRBV6-3 combines with J gene TRBJ2-7; TRBD1 might be the D (6 bases). Germline V lookup: CDR1 MNHEY, CDR2 SVGEGT. This CDR3 is 18 amino acids long. Trimming left V 0 bases short and J 4 bases short, with 22 bases between.

This clonotype was seen repeatedly, ten times or more. The chain joins TRBV7-9 to TRBJ2-4, with unresolved D. The CDR3 covers 16 residues. The germline V gene encodes CDR1 SEHNR and CDR2 FQNEAQ (reference sequence). V lost 6 bases and J 2 bases, leaving 17 bases between the germline ends. The CDR3 loop reads CASSWHSAASKNIQYF. CDR3 sequence (DNA): TGTGCCAGCAGTTGGCACTCCGCGGCGTCCAAAAACATTCAGTACTTC.

This clonotype has a handful of counts. The rearrangement joins TRBV6-5 to TRBJ1-4, with D uncertain. V lost 2 bases and J lost 2, with 9 bases in between. This CDR3 comprises 15 residues. Germline CDR1 reads MNHEY; CDR2 reads SVGAGI. CDR3: CASSYNGATNEKLFF. CDR3 nucleotide sequence: TGTGCCAGCAGTTACAACGGTGCCACTAATGAAAAACTGTTTTTT.

V and J are TRBV4-1 and TRBJ2-5; D is perhaps TRBD1 (9 bases). Trimming took 5 bases from V and 13 from J, leaving 29 bases between them. Per germline, CDR1 MGHRA and CDR2 YSYEKL. This CDR3 spans 16 amino acids. The CDR3: CASSTPREGTGMVRYF. The DNA of the CDR3 is TGCGCCAGCAGCACCCCTCGGGAGGGGACAGGGATGGTTAGGTACTTC.

There are a few counts of this clonotype. The chain joins TRBV4-3 to TRBJ2-3, with D uncertain. V lost 0 bases and J 6 bases, leaving 16 bases between the germline ends. The CDR3 length is 16 residues. In germline, CDR1 is LGHNA, CDR2 YSLEER. The CDR3 protein is CASSQDRALPADTQYF. CDR3 nucleotides: TGCGCCAGCAGCCAAGACCGGGCCCTACCCGCCGATACGCAGTATTTT.

The sample holds a few counts of this clonotype. The chain has TRBV19 and TRBJ1-5, with 7 bases lining up with TRBD1. V shed 3 bases and J 0 bases; nucleotides not matched to a gene: 5. The length of the CDR3 is 16 residues. The germline V gene has CDR1 LNHDA and CDR2 SQIVND (reference sequence). This CDR3 is CASSMRGQISNQPQHF. DNA of the CDR3: TGTGCCAGTAGTATGCGGGGACAGATTAGCAATCAGCCCCAGCATTTT.

This chain uses TRBV4-3 with TRBJ2-1; 9 positions agree with TRBD1. CDR3 size: 19 residues. CDR1 is LGHNA and CDR2 is YSLEER in the germline V gene. After removal of 1 base from V and 5 bases from J, the junction contained 15 bases not matched to a gene. CDR3 amino acids: CASSQVRTGDLREDNEQFF. The CDR3 bases are TGCGCCAGCAGCCAAGTCCGGACAGGGGATTTACGCGAAGACAATGAGCAGTTCTTC.

This clonotype turned up a few times. V gene TRBV20-1 combines with J gene TRBJ2-1; no firm D call. Germline V CDR1 and CDR2: DFQATT, SNEGSKA (reference sequence). The CDR3 spans 14 residues. The V and J ends lost 3 bases and 2 bases respectively, with 11 bases between them. The CDR3 sequence is CSARGRYAYNEQFF. In nucleotides, the CDR3 is TGCAGTGCTAGGGGTCGGTATGCCTACAATGAGCAGTTCTTC.

The chain combines TRBV5-4 with TRBJ1-1; TRBD1 is a possible D gene (6 bases). The CDR3 is made up of 13 amino acids. V lost 6 bases and J 5 bases, leaving 14 bases between the germline ends. From germline, CDR1 is SGHNT and CDR2 YYREEE (reference sequence). The CDR3 coding sequence is TGTGCCAGCATCCTTGAGGGGGGGACTGAAGCTTTCTTT. Translated, it gives CASILEGGTEAFF.

The V and J genes are TRBV16 and TRBJ2-3; D ambiguous. This CDR3 has 12 residues. Germline values: CDR1 KGHSY, CDR2 FQNENV. Trimming removed 4 bases at V and 3 bases at J, with 5 bases between. DNA for the CDR3: TGTGCCAGCAGCCCGATGACAGATACGCAGTATTTT. Its translation is CASSPMTDTQYF.

This clonotype was seen repeatedly, ten times or more. The V call is TRBV12-3 or TRBV12-4, the J call TRBJ1-1, with 7 positions matching TRBD1. This CDR3 contains 13 residues. V lost 6 bases and J lost 4; bases outside the gene matches: 5. CDR3 in amino acids: CASRSGTVTEAFF. For the CDR3, the DNA is TGTGCCAGCAGATCCGGGACAGTCACTGAAGCTTTCTTT.

The V and J genes are TRBV11-1 and TRBJ2-3; D is undetermined. The CDR3 contains 14 residues. V lost 2 bases to trimming and J lost 1 base, with 7 bases between them. Germline V gives CDR1 SGHAT, CDR2 FQDESV (reference sequence). The CDR3 DNA follows: TGTGCCAGCAGCTTAATCGTGGGCACAGATACGCAGTATTTT. Encoded protein: CASSLIVGTDTQYF.

The chain combines TRBV5-1 with TRBJ2-3; a weak D match, TRBD2 (5 bases). The CDR3 runs 13 residues. Germline CDR1 reads SGHRS; CDR2 reads YFSETQ. The V and J ends lost 7 bases and 4 bases respectively, with 13 bases between them. The CDR3 region is CASRAGGSDTQYF. Here the CDR3 DNA reads TGCGCCAGCCGAGCAGGCGGGTCAGATACGCAGTATTTT.

In this sample, this clonotype turned up a few times. V is TRBV27 and J is TRBJ1-5; weak D call: TRBD1 (5 bases). V lost 0 bases, J lost 4 bases, and 7 bases lay in between. The length of the CDR3 is 14 residues. In germline, CDR1 is MNHEY, CDR2 SMNVEV (reference sequence). The CDR3 loop reads CASSLSRQNQPQHF. CDR3 nucleotide sequence: TGTGCCAGCAGTTTATCAAGACAGAATCAGCCCCAGCATTTT.

This clonotype was detected only a few times. The rearrangement uses TRBV10-3 and TRBJ2-7, with D possibly called TRBD1 or TRBD2 (5 bases each). V was shortened by 4 bases and J by 5 bases, with 9 bases between the two germline ends. Germline CDR1 and CDR2: ENHRY and SYGVKD. The CDR3 extends over 12 amino acids. This CDR3 reads CAISGGPHEQYF. CDR3 DNA sequence: TGTGCCATCAGTGGGGGACCGCACGAGCAGTACTTC.

This clonotype has only a few counts. The chain carries TRBV6-5 and TRBJ2-3; D gene unclear. The CDR3 extends over 15 amino acids. Germline CDR1 is MNHEY and CDR2 is SVGAGI. The V gene lost 9 bases and the J gene lost 6 bases, with 22 bases spanning the gap. CDR3 sequence (DNA): TGTGCCAGTGTCGACGGGTCAACATTCCCGGATACGCAGTATTTT. This encodes CASVDGSTFPDTQYF.

This clonotype was found once. This sequence joins TRBV25-1 and TRBJ2-5; D might be TRBD1 (6 bases). CDR1 is MGHDK and CDR2 is SYGVNS in the germline V gene. V gave up 1 base and J gave up 6 bases, with 9 bases separating them. CDR3 length: 13 residues. The CDR3 protein is CASSEWGRKTQYF. CDR3 DNA sequence: TGTGCCAGCAGTGAATGGGGGCGAAAGACCCAGTACTTC.

This clonotype was counted only a few times. The rearrangement uses TRBV15 and TRBJ1-5; D not resolved. Trimming removed 3 bases from V and 5 bases from J, with 17 bases in between. CDR1 and CDR2 from the germline V gene are LNHNV and YYDKDF (reference sequence). This CDR3 has 16 amino acids. CDR3 amino acids: CATSSGLWQIYQPQHF. The CDR3 DNA reads as TGTGCCACCAGCAGTGGCCTCTGGCAGATCTATCAGCCCCAGCATTTT.

The chain is built from TRBV5-1 and TRBJ1-2; D call uncertain. The CDR3 is made up of 18 amino acids. Germline-derived CDR1 and CDR2 are SGHRS and YFSETQ. The germline V and J ends were trimmed by 4 bases and 2 bases, with 24 bases remaining between them. CDR3 sequence reads: CASSPRTSGSGGNYGYTF. CDR3 nucleotide sequence: TGCGCCAGCAGCCCGAGGACGTCGGGGTCCGGCGGGAACTATGGCTACACCTTC.

This clonotype was seen repeatedly, ten times or more. The V and J genes are TRBV12-3 or TRBV12-4 and TRBJ2-5; a possible D gene is TRBD1 (5 bases). Trimming shortened V by 5 bases and J by 2 bases, and 9 bases separated the two germline ends. The length of the CDR3 is 13 residues. The CDR3 spells CASSGHFQETQYF. The DNA for the CDR3 is TGTGCCAGCAGTGGACATTTTCAAGAGACCCAGTACTTC.

V and J are TRBV24-1 and TRBJ2-2, with D unclear. Deletions cut 5 bases from V and 4 bases from J, with 7 bases between. CDR1 and CDR2 from the germline V gene are KGHDR and SFDVKD. The CDR3 loop spans 13 amino acids. The CDR3 region is CATSAAATGELFF. The DNA for the CDR3 is TGTGCCACCAGTGCGGCGGCCACCGGGGAGCTGTTTTTT.

The chain uses TRBV6-5 and TRBJ1-3; D possibly corresponds to TRBD1 (6 bases). Germline V gene sequence: CDR1 MNHEY, CDR2 SVGAGI. V lost 9 bases and J 4 bases, leaving 13 bases between the germline ends. The CDR3 totals 13 residues. The DNA for the CDR3 is TGTGCCAGTGCCGGACAGCAAGGAAACACCATATATTTT. Protein sequence: CASAGQQGNTIYF.

In its sample, this clonotype was seen a few times. V gene TRBV9 combines with J gene TRBJ1-1; D gene unclear. CDR1 and CDR2 from the germline V gene are SGDLS and YYNGEE. V lost 0 bases to trimming and J lost 0 bases, with 3 bases between them. The CDR3 sequence is 13 residues long. The DNA of the CDR3 is TGTGCCAGCAGCGTAGGAATGAACACTGAAGCTTTCTTT. Protein product: CASSVGMNTEAFF.